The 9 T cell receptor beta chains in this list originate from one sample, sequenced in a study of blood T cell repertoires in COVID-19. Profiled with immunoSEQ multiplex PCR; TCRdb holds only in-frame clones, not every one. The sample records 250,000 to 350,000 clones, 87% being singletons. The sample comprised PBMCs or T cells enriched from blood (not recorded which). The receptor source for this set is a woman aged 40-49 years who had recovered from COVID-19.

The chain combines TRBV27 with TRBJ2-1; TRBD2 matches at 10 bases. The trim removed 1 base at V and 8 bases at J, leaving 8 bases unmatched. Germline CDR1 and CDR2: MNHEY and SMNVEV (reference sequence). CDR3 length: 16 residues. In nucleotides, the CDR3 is TGTGCCAGCAGTTTATTAGGTAGCGGGAGGTCGGATGAGCAGTTCTTC. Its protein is CASSLLGSGRSDEQFF.

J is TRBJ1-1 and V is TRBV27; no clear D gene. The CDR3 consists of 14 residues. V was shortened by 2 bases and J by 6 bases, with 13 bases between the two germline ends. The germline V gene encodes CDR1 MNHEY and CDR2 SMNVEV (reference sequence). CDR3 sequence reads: CASSLAGLSPEAFF. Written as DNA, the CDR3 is TGTGCCAGCAGTTTAGCAGGTCTCTCCCCTGAAGCTTTCTTT.

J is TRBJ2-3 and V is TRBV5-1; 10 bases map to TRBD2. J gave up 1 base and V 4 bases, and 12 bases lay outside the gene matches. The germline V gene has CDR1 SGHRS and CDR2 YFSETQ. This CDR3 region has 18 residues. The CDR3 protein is CASSPSGRASFGTDTQYF. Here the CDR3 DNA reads TGCGCCAGCAGCCCCAGCGGGAGGGCCTCTTTCGGCACAGATACGCAGTATTTT.

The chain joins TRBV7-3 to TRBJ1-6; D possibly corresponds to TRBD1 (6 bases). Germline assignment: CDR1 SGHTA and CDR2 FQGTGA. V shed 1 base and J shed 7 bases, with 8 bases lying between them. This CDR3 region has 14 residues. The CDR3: CASSLNRENSPLHF. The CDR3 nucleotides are TGTGCCAGCAGCTTAAACAGGGAGAATTCACCCCTCCACTTT. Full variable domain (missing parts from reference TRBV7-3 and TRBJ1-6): GAGVSQTPSNKVTEKGKYVELRCDPISGHTALYWYRQSLGQGPEFLIYFQGTGAADDSGLPNDRFFAVRPEGSVSTLKIQRTERGDSAVYLCASSLNRENSPLHFGNGTRLTVT.

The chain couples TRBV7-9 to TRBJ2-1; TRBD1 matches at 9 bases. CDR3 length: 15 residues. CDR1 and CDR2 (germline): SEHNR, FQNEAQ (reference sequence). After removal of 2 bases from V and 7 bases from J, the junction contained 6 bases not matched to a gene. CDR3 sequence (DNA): TGTGCCAGCAGCTTAAGGGACAGGGCGGGGAATGAGCAGTTCTTC. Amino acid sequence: CASSLRDRAGNEQFF.

Here the CDR3 DNA reads TGTGCCAGCAGCTCCTCACAGGGCCCGAGGGAGTTCGTCTGGCAGTTCTTC. Translation: CASSSSQGPREFVWQFF. The chain uses TRBV7-2 and TRBJ2-1, with D perhaps matching TRBD1 (6 bases). Germline values: CDR1 SGHTA, CDR2 FQGNSA. This CDR3 region has 17 residues. The V gene lost 4 bases and the J gene lost 12 bases, with 28 bases spanning the gap.

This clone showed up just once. As DNA, the CDR3 is TGTGCCATTTCCGGGACAGGGAATCAGCCCCAGCATTTT. It translates to CAISGTGNQPQHF. This chain joins TRBV10-3 and TRBJ1-5, with 9 bases fitting TRBD1. In germline, CDR1 is ENHRY, CDR2 SYGVKD. The CDR3 is 13 residues long. The junction had 4 bases not matched to a gene; V was cut back by 9 bases and J by 4 bases.

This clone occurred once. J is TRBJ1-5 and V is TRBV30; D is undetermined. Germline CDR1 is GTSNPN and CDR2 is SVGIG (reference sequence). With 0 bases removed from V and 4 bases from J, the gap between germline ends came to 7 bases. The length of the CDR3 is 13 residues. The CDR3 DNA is TGTGCCTGGAGTGTACTGTCAAATCAGCCCCAGCATTTT. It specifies CAWSVLSNQPQHF.

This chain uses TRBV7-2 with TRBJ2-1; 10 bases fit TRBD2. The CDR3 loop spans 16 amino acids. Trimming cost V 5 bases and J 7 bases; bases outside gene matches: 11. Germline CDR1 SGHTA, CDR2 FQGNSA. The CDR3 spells CASSKLVAGGKNEQFF. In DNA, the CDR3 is TGTGCCAGCAGCAAGCTAGTAGCGGGAGGTAAGAATGAGCAGTTCTTC.